The sequence of this T cell receptor (beta chain) was determined in a study of monozygotic twins with cystic fibrosis. The CDR3 is 16 residues long. The junction had 7 bases not matched to a gene; V was cut back by 0 bases and J by 4 bases. Per germline, CDR1 SGHNT and CDR2 YYREEE (reference sequence). Profiling relied on immunoSEQ multiplex PCR, and the TCRdb table lists in-frame clones only, not all of them. The table records about 22,000 clones, less than 98% of them present only once. This sequence was found in a girl between 5 and 17 years old with cystic fibrosis. What was sequenced was blood. The V call is TRBV5-4, the J call TRBJ2-1; 7 nucleotides match TRBD2. The CDR3 sequence: CASSLDREARYNEQFF. CDR3 bases: TGTGCCAGCAGCTTGGACCGGGAGGCCCGTTACAATGAGCAGTTCTTC.